What follows are 31 T cell receptor beta chains derived from one specimen sequenced in a study of T cells after posttransplantation cyclophosphamide. Repertoires were generated with immunoSEQ multiplex PCR, while TCRdb's copy carries only in-frame clones and drops some. The repertoire consists of some 13,000 clones, with 76% occurring once and the leading ten covering more than 0.95%. Input material: memory CD4+ T cells sorted from PBMCs. The source is a man between 45 and 60 years old.

The chain carries TRBV6-1 and TRBJ2-5, with 9 bases matching TRBD1. V dropped 6 bases and J dropped 5; count of bases not matched to a gene: 10. Germline assignment: CDR1 MNHNS and CDR2 SASEGT. The CDR3 runs to 15 residues. The CDR3, as DNA: TGTGCCAGCAGCGCTGACAGGGGGTATGGGGAGACCCAGTACTTC. Residues: CASSADRGYGETQYF.

The J gene is TRBJ2-5, the V gene TRBV18; D unclear. Trimming left V 3 bases short and J 2 bases short, with 13 bases between. The CDR3 spans 15 residues. The V gene's germline CDR1 is KGHSH and CDR2 LQKENI. CDR3: CASSPPGALQETQYF. As DNA, the CDR3 is TGTGCCAGCTCACCGCCCGGAGCCCTGCAAGAGACCCAGTACTTC.

This clone has more than one count but fewer than ten. The chain couples TRBV6-1 to TRBJ2-5, with D uncertain. V lost 5 bases to trimming and J lost 5 bases, with 6 bases between them. The CDR3 length is 11 residues. Per the germline V gene, CDR1 is MNHNS and CDR2 is SASEGT. The CDR3 loop is CASSPRETQYF. DNA for the CDR3: TGTGCCAGCAGTCCCCGGGAGACCCAGTACTTC.

The chain employs TRBV6-5 and TRBJ2-5, with 10 bases that match TRBD2. Germline loops: CDR1 MNHEY, CDR2 SVGAGI. V gave up 6 bases and J gave up 5 bases; unmatched junction bases: 3. The CDR3 extends over 13 amino acids. The CDR3 spells CASRLAGVETQYF. The CDR3, as DNA: TGTGCCAGCAGGCTAGCGGGAGTGGAGACCCAGTACTTC.

The CDR3 coding sequence is TGTGCCAGCAGCCCCCCGGGGGTGTCGGCTTATGAAAAACTGTTTTTT. Translated, it gives CASSPPGVSAYEKLFF. V usage is TRBV28 and J usage is TRBJ1-4; possible D gene TRBD1, 5 bases. The CDR3 consists of 16 residues. Between the trimmed V and J ends, which lost 6 bases and 6 bases, there was a span of 20 bases. The germline CDR1 and CDR2 sequences are MDHEN and SYDVKM. The complete variable domain, with remaining parts taken from reference TRBV28 and TRBJ1-4, reads DVKVTQSSRYLVKRTGEKVFLECVQDMDHENMFWYRQDPGLGLRLIYFSYDVKMKEKGDIPEGYSVSREKKERFSLILESASTNQTSMYLCASSPPGVSAYEKLFFGSGTQLSVL.

CDR3 sequence: CASSYGLAFSGEQFF. In DNA form, the CDR3 reads TGTGCCAGCAGTTACGGTTTAGCTTTTTCGGGTGAGCAGTTCTTC. J is TRBJ2-1 and V is TRBV6-6; D gene unclear. In germline, CDR1 is MNHNY, CDR2 SVGAGI (reference sequence). This CDR3 is 15 amino acids long. V lost 2 bases, J lost 9 bases, and 17 bases lay in between.

The count of this clone is one. The chain employs TRBV7-6 and TRBJ1-1, with D possibly matching TRBD1 (5 bases). The germline V gene has CDR1 SGHVS and CDR2 FNYEAQ. Trimming stripped 4 bases from V and 5 bases from J, with 11 bases between. This CDR3 spans 13 amino acids. Here the CDR3 reads CASSSQGSTEAFF. The CDR3 nucleotides read TGTGCCAGCAGCTCCCAGGGCTCTACTGAAGCTTTCTTT.

J is TRBJ1-2 and V is TRBV28; tentative D call: TRBD1 (5 bases). Looked up from germline, CDR1 is MDHEN and CDR2 is SYDVKM. This CDR3 region has 12 residues. V lost 7 bases and J lost 8, with 14 bases in between. CDR3 region: CASTGPYGGYTF. DNA of the CDR3: TGTGCCAGCACAGGGCCCTATGGAGGCTACACCTTC.

Only one count was recorded for this clone. Here the CDR3 reads CSVSRVRGSGTEAFF. The CDR3 nucleotides read TGCAGCGTATCCCGGGTGAGGGGGTCGGGGACTGAAGCTTTCTTT. The rearrangement links TRBV29-1 to TRBJ1-1; D possibly corresponds to TRBD1 (6 bases). There are 15 residues in the CDR3. Deletions cut 6 bases from V and 5 bases from J, with 22 bases between. Germline CDR1 is SQVTM and CDR2 is ANQGSEA.

This chain connects TRBV5-1 to TRBJ2-5, with D possibly being TRBD1 (6 bases). The germline V and J ends were trimmed by 6 bases and 1 base, with 16 bases remaining between them. Germline V gene data show CDR1 as SGHRS and CDR2 as YFSETQ. This CDR3 has 15 amino acids. The CDR3 sequence is CASMELRGSQETQYF. The CDR3 bases are TGCGCCAGCATGGAGCTCAGGGGATCCCAAGAGACCCAGTACTTC.

The rearrangement uses TRBV5-1 and TRBJ1-2, with D possibly matching TRBD1 (6 bases). V lost 4 bases and J lost 8, with 15 bases in between. The CDR3 consists of 13 residues. CDR1 is SGHRS, CDR2 YFSETQ, per germline. CDR3: CASSIDRIGGYTF. The DNA for the CDR3 is TGCGCCAGCAGCATAGACAGGATCGGCGGCTACACCTTC.

The V and J genes are TRBV25-1 and TRBJ2-7, with 7 bases lining up with TRBD2. Germline V CDR1 and CDR2: MGHDK, SYGVNS. V was clipped by 1 base and J by 1 base; unmatched bases: 4. This CDR3 comprises 15 residues. The CDR3, as DNA: TGTGCCAGCAGTGAATTCGGAGCGGGGTCCTACGAGCAGTACTTC. It yields the protein CASSEFGAGSYEQYF.

About this clone itself: Other DNA sequences of this sample code for an identical CDR3. The J gene is TRBJ2-7, the V gene TRBV5-6; no clear D. The germline CDR1 and CDR2 sequences are SGHDT and YYEEEE. The CDR3 covers 14 residues. Trimming left V 1 base short and J 0 bases short, with 8 bases between. The CDR3 sequence is CASSLLYSSYEQYF. The CDR3 DNA reads TGTGCCAGCAGCTTGTTGTACAGCTCCTACGAGCAGTACTTC.

The chain links TRBV11-2 to TRBJ2-1; D might be TRBD2 (5 bases). Germline CDR1 is SGHAT and CDR2 is FQNNGV. Trimming removed 1 base from V and 9 bases from J, with 7 bases in between. There are 12 residues in the CDR3. The CDR3 DNA follows: TGTGCCAGCAGCTTAGTAGGGAGTGAGCAGTTCTTC. Protein sequence: CASSLVGSEQFF.

This rearrangement joins TRBV7-9 to TRBJ1-3, with 7 bases that match TRBD1. The V and J ends lost 8 bases and 4 bases, in that order; junction bases with no gene match: 14. The CDR3 extends over 16 amino acids. The germline V gene has CDR1 SEHNR and CDR2 FQNEAQ (reference sequence). The CDR3 DNA reads as TGTGCCAGCGGACGAAGGAGGGGACAGATAGGAAACACCATATATTTT. Residues: CASGRRRGQIGNTIYF.

As regards this clone: Within the sample, other DNA sequences also encode this same CDR3. V gene TRBV10-3 combines with J gene TRBJ2-1; D gene ambiguous. Trimming removed 1 base from V and 5 bases from J, with 3 bases in between. The germline CDR1 and CDR2 sequences are ENHRY and SYGVKD. There are 12 residues in the CDR3. Here the CDR3 reads CAISEFNNEQFF. CDR3 DNA: TGTGCCATCAGTGAGTTTAACAATGAGCAGTTCTTC.

The CDR3 here is CASSLAGTGSGGYTF. DNA of the CDR3: TGTGCCAGCAGTTTAGCAGGGACAGGTTCGGGGGGCTACACCTTC. This rearrangement joins TRBV28 to TRBJ1-2, with TRBD1 matching over 8 bases. V was pared by 2 bases and J by 8 bases, with 10 bases of the junction left unmatched. This CDR3 has 15 residues. The V gene's germline CDR1 is MDHEN and CDR2 SYDVKM.

This clone has more than one count but fewer than ten. The chain carries TRBV7-9 and TRBJ2-1; D possibly corresponds to TRBD1 (6 bases). Trimming cost V 2 bases and J 7 bases, with 12 bases left between them. CDR1 and CDR2 from the germline V gene are SEHNR and FQNEAQ (reference sequence). The CDR3 totals 14 residues. In nucleotides, the CDR3 is TGTGCCAGCAGCTTAACACAGGGTATGAATGAGCAGTTCTTC. As protein: CASSLTQGMNEQFF.

This rearrangement joins TRBV11-3 to TRBJ2-1; a weak D match, TRBD1 (5 bases). CDR3 length: 15 amino acids. Germline V CDR1 and CDR2: SGHNT, YENEEA. Trimming cost V 4 bases and J 0 bases, with 10 bases left between them. The CDR3 sequence is CASSSNTGSYNEQFF. The CDR3 bases are TGTGCCAGCAGCTCCAATACAGGCTCCTACAATGAGCAGTTCTTC.

V and J are TRBV27 and TRBJ1-1; TRBD1 agrees at 7 bases. CDR3 length: 15 amino acids. Germline CDR1 MNHEY, CDR2 SMNVEV (reference sequence). V trimming: 4 bases; J trimming: 6 bases; junction bases outside the gene matches: 11. CDR3 sequence: CASSSRQGGRAEAFF. For the CDR3, the DNA is TGTGCCAGCAGTTCCAGACAGGGAGGAAGGGCTGAAGCTTTCTTT.

The chain joins TRBV4-1 to TRBJ1-3; D possibly corresponds to TRBD1 (5 bases). The CDR3 covers 14 residues. The V end lost 0 bases, the J end lost 5 bases, and 8 bases lay between the germline ends. From germline, CDR1 is MGHRA and CDR2 YSYEKL. Here the CDR3 reads CASSQDGGRNTIYF. The CDR3 DNA reads as TGCGCCAGCAGCCAAGATGGGGGGAGAAACACCATATATTTT.

This chain uses TRBV6-1 with TRBJ2-5, with D possibly TRBD2 on 7 matching bases. Trimming took 7 bases from V and 11 from J, leaving 23 bases between them. CDR3 length: 14 amino acids. Germline V gene lookup returns CDR1 MNHNS and CDR2 SASEGT. This CDR3 reads CASTNTRGGWEQYF. CDR3 in DNA: TGTGCCAGCACCAACACTCGCGGGGGCTGGGAGCAGTACTTC.

This clone is medium-sized by share. The V gene is TRBV2, the J gene TRBJ2-1; tentatively, D is TRBD2 (5 bases). CDR1 and CDR2 (germline): SNHLY, FYNNEI. The CDR3 length is 14 residues. Deletions cut 4 bases from V and 8 bases from J, with 15 bases between. CDR3 in DNA: TGTGCCAGCAGTGCTCCCCTCGAGGGCGATGAGCAGTTCTTC. It is translated as CASSAPLEGDEQFF.

The chain employs TRBV19 and TRBJ1-1; 8 bases map to TRBD1. Germline V gene sequence: CDR1 LNHDA, CDR2 SQIVND (reference sequence). The CDR3 sequence is 16 residues long. J gave up 1 base and V 4 bases, and 8 bases lay outside the gene matches. DNA of the CDR3: TGTGCCAGTAGTACACGGACAGGGCAAGGGAACACTGAAGCTTTCTTT. Its translation is CASSTRTGQGNTEAFF.

This clone was detected only a few times. The rearrangement joins TRBV28 to TRBJ1-5, with TRBD1 matching 7 bases. Germline CDR1 MDHEN, CDR2 SYDVKM. The CDR3 is made up of 16 amino acids. Trimming took 6 bases from V and 3 from J; bases not matched to a gene: 11. CDR3 loop: CASSRSQTGINQPQHF. CDR3 DNA: TGTGCCAGCAGCCGCTCCCAGACAGGGATCAATCAGCCCCAGCATTTT.

The chain links TRBV5-1 to TRBJ1-2, with D tentatively TRBD1 (6 bases). V was shortened by 2 bases and J by 1 base, with 12 bases between the two germline ends. Germline values: CDR1 SGHRS, CDR2 YFSETQ. This CDR3 has 15 residues. This chain's CDR3 is CASSLGQIDNYGYTF. The CDR3 region has the DNA TGCGCCAGCAGCTTAGGACAGATCGATAACTATGGCTACACCTTC.

The chain carries TRBV18 and TRBJ1-3, with 9 bases that match TRBD1. The V gene end was trimmed by 5 bases and the J gene end by 4 bases; junction bases not matched to a gene: 9. The CDR3 is made up of 16 amino acids. Looked up from germline, CDR1 is KGHSH and CDR2 is LQKENI. This CDR3 is CASSETTGQGGNTIYF. The CDR3 DNA reads TGTGCCAGCTCAGAGACCACGGGACAGGGCGGAAACACCATATATTTT.

J is TRBJ2-2 and V is TRBV5-5; TRBD2 matches at 8 bases. The J segment lost 7 bases and the V segment lost 5 bases, leaving 7 bases of the junction unmatched. Germline CDR1 SGHKS, CDR2 YYEKEE (reference sequence). The CDR3 is 14 residues long. CDR3 coding DNA: TGTGCCAGCAGTCCGGGGGGGGCGAGCGGGGAGCTGTTTTTT. It codes for CASSPGGASGELFF.

This sequence joins TRBV21-1 and TRBJ1-4; the listed D gene, TRBD1, was not tested against the DNA. TRBV21-1 is recorded as a pseudogene. This CDR3 is 16 amino acids long. This CDR3 reads CASSKTGDRVCEKLFF. The CDR3 DNA is TGTGCCAGCAGCAAAACGGGGGACAGGGTGTGCGAAAAACTGTTTTTT.

The V call is TRBV5-1, the J call TRBJ2-1; D is ambiguous. This CDR3 is built from 15 residues. Germline V gene data show CDR1 as SGHRS and CDR2 as YFSETQ. With 4 bases removed from V and 0 bases from J, the gap between germline ends came to 11 bases. Written as DNA, the CDR3 is TGCGCCAGCAGCGTTGGAGCTAGCTCCTACAATGAGCAGTTCTTC. As protein: CASSVGASSYNEQFF.

This sequence joins TRBV9 and TRBJ1-1; tentatively, D is TRBD1 (6 bases). Trimming left V 0 bases short and J 5 bases short, with 11 bases between. CDR1 and CDR2 from the germline V gene are SGDLS and YYNGEE. CDR3 length: 14 amino acids. The CDR3: CASSVGHRVTEAFF. The CDR3, as DNA: TGTGCCAGCAGCGTAGGACACAGGGTGACTGAAGCTTTCTTT.